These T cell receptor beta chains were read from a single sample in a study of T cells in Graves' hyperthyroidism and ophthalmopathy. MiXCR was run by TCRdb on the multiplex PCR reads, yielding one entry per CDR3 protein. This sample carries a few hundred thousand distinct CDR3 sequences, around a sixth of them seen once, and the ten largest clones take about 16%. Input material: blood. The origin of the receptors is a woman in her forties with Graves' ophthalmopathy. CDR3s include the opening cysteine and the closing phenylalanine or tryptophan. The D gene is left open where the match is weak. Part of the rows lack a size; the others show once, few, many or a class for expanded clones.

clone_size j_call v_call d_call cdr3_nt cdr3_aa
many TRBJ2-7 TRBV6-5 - TGTGCCAGCTCCCTCGTCCACGAGCAGTACTTC CASSLVHEQYF
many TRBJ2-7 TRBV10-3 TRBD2 TGTGCCATCAGTGATACGGGGGGTTACGAGCAGTACTTC CAISDTGGYEQYF
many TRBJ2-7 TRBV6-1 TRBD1 TGTGCCAGCTTGGGGACAGGCGGTTACGAGCAGTACTTC CASLGTGGYEQYF
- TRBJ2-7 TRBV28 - TGTGCCAGCAGCACCCAGAGCTCCCTCGGAGACGAGCAGTACTTC CASSTQSSLGDEQYF
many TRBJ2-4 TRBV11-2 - TGTGCCAGCAGCGATCACACAGGGCGAGGGGACATTCAGTACTTC CASSDHTGRGDIQYF
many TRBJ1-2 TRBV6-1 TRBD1 TGTGCCAGCAGTAAGCGACAGGGGAGGGACGGGGGCTACACCTTC CASSKRQGRDGGYTF
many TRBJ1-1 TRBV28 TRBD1 TGTGCCAGCAGAAAAGACAGGGTCACTGAAGCTTTCTTT CASRKDRVTEAFF
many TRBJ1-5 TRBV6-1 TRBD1 TGTGCCAGCAGTGCATCAAGCGGGACAGGTCATCAGCCCCAGCATTTT CASSASSGTGHQPQHF
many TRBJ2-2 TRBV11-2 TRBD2 TGTGCCAGCAGCTTAGAAGCCGGGGGGGTTGACACCGGGGAGCTGTTTTTT CASSLEAGGVDTGELFF
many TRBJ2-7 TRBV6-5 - TGTGCCAGCAGTTACTCGATAATTAGCGGCGACAGCTCCTACGAGCAGTACTTC CASSYSIISGDSSYEQYF
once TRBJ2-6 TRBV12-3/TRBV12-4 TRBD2 TGTGCCAGCAGTGCGGGGGTCCGCGGGGCCAACGTCCTGACTTTC CASSAGVRGANVLTF
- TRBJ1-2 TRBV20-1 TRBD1 TGCAGTGGAAGGAGGGGGCGCGATGGCTACACCTTC CSGRRGRDGYTF
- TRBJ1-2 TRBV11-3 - TGTGCCAGCAGCCACCGGGACGGCTATGGCTACACCTTC CASSHRDGYGYTF
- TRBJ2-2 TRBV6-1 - TGTGCCAGCAGTAGAACCCCCGGACGCAACACCGGGGAGCTGTTTTTT CASSRTPGRNTGELFF
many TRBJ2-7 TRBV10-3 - TGTGCCATCAGTGAGTCGACAGGGACTGGGGAGCAGTACTTC CAISESTGTGEQYF
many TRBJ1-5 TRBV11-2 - TGTGCCAGCAGCTATACCGGGACATATTTTAATCAGCCCCAGCATTTT CASSYTGTYFNQPQHF
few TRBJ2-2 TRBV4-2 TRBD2 TGTGCCAGCAGCCCGAATCGCGGGGGCACCGGGGAGCTGTTTTTT CASSPNRGGTGELFF
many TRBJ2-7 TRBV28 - TGTGCCAGCAGTTTAATAGCCAGGTCCTACGAGCAGTACTTC CASSLIARSYEQYF
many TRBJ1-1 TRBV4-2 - TGTGCCAGCAGCCAAGAAGGAGGCCGGGGAGCTTTCTTT CASSQEGGRGAFF
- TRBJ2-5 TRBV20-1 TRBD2 TGCAGTGCTAGGTTACTAGCGGGAGGGGGGTTGGAGACCCAGTACTTC CSARLLAGGGLETQYF
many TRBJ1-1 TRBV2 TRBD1 TGTGCCAGCAGGCCTAGACAGGGGAACACTGAAGCTTTCTTT CASRPRQGNTEAFF
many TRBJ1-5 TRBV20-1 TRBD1 TGCAGTGCTAGAGATCCGGGACAGGGAAGTCAGCCCCAGCATTTT CSARDPGQGSQPQHF
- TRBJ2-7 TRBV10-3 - TGTGCCATCAGCGGCCCGAAGGAGACTTTTAGATTC CAISGPKETFRF
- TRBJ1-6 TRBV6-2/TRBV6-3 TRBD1 TGTGCCAGCAGAGAGCGTCCGGGACAGTTGAATTCACCCCTCCACTTT CASRERPGQLNSPLHF
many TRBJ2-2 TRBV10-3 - TGTGCCATCCGCGGAGGGGGGGACACCGGGGAGCTGTTTTTT CAIRGGGDTGELFF
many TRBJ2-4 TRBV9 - TGTGCCAGCAGCGTCGCCGGGACAAGGGGCCAAAACATTCAGTACTTC CASSVAGTRGQNIQYF
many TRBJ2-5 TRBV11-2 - TGTGCCAGCAGCTTAAGGTGGCAAGAGACCCAGTACTTC CASSLRWQETQYF
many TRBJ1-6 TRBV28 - TGTGCCAGCAGAAGTACAGGGCCAAATTCACCCCTCCACTTT CASRSTGPNSPLHF
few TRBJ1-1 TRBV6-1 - TGTGCCAGCAGCCTTTGGGCGAACACTGAAGCTTTCTTT CASSLWANTEAFF
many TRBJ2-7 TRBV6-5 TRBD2 TGTGCCAGCAGTTACTCAGCGGGACTAGGCAACTACGAGCAGTACTTC CASSYSAGLGNYEQYF
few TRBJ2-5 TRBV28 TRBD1 TGTGCCAGCAGTCGTACCCGGACAGGGGCCCAAGAGACCCAGTACTTC CASSRTRTGAQETQYF